The TCR beta chain described here comes from a study of tumor and adjacent non-tumor tissue in lung cancer. Study overall: The cohort had roughly 11 adenocarcinoma, 2 squamous cell and 1 small cell patients. About 4.2 million productive TCRbeta reads were obtained per sample on average.

Findings and limits, study-wide: Tumor repertoires had a smaller top 100 clone share than normal lung. Significantly higher TCR diversity was found in tumor than normal lung.

Only a few counts were recorded for this clonotype. Its cognate antigen is unknown. A modified ARM-PCR protocol with three rounds of nested PCR amplified TCRbeta. A single record per CDR3 protein comes from TCRdb applying MiXCR to the multiplex PCR reads. The sample includes approximately 77,000 distinct CDR3 sequences, roughly 80% seen only once; the top ten take about 51%. No cell sorting was done before RNA was extracted from the tissue. More than 3 cm separated this lung sample from the edge of the tumor. CDR1 SGHRS and CDR2 YFSETQ come from the germline V gene. The CDR3 is 15 amino acids. V was trimmed by 4 bases and J by 0 bases, leaving 11 bases between them.

The TCR was taken from a man aged 60 to 75 with non-small cell lung cancer. The sequenced sample was distant non-tumor lung tissue. V and J are TRBV5-1 and TRBJ2-1; no clear D gene. CDR3 amino acids: CASSPQQSSYNEQFF. In DNA, the CDR3 is TGCGCCAGCAGCCCCCAGCAGAGCTCCTACAATGAGCAGTTCTTC.